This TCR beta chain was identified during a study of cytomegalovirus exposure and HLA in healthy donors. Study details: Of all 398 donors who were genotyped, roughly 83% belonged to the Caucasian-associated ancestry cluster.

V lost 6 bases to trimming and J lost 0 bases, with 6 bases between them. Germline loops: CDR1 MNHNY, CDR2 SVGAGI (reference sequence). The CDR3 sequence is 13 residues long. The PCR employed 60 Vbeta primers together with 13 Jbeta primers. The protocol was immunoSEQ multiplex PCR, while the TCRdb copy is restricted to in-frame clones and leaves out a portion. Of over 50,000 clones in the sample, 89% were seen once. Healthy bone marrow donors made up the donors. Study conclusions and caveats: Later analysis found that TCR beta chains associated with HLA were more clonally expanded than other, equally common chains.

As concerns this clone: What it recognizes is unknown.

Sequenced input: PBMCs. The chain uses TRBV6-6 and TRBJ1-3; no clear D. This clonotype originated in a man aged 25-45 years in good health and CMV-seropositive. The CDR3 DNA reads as TGTGCCAGCAGGGGCTCCTCTGGAAACACCATATATTTT. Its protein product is CASRGSSGNTIYF.